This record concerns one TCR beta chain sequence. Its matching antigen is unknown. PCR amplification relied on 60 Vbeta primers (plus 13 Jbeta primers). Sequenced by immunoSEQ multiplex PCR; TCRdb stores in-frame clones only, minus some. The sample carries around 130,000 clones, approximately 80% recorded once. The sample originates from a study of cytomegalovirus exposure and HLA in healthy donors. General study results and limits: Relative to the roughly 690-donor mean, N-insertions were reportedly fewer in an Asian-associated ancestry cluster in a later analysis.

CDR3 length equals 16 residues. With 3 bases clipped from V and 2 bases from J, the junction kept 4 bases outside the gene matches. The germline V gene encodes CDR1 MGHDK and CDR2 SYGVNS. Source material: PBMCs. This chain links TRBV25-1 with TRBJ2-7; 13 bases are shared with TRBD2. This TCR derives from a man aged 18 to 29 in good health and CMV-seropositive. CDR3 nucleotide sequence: TGTGCCAGCAGTGATTCCGGGACTAGCGGGGCCTACGAGCAGTACTTC. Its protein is CASSDSGTSGAYEQYF.